Each of the 15 T cell receptor beta chains below was sequenced from the same sample in a study of early T cells in non-severe SARS-CoV-2 infection. TCRdb re-called the 5' RACE reads with MiXCR, one entry per CDR3 protein. This sample yields fewer than 75,000 distinct CDR3 sequences, of which around 20% are seen a single time; 16% belongs to the top ten. The sequencing here drew on whole blood, taken at baseline. The receptors derive from an adult who was a healthcare worker with PCR-confirmed SARS-CoV-2 infection or an uninfected control (not recorded which).

The V call is TRBV27, the J call TRBJ2-7; 7 bases are a match to TRBD1. V lost 8 bases, J lost 2 bases, and 6 bases stayed unmatched. CDR3 size: 13 residues. Germline V CDR1 and CDR2: MNHEY, SMNVEV (reference sequence). CDR3 sequence: CASGDRDPYEQYF. DNA of the CDR3: TGTGCCAGCGGTGACAGGGATCCCTACGAGCAGTACTTC.

The chain combines TRBV12-3 or TRBV12-4 with TRBJ2-5; 7 nucleotides align to TRBD2. The V gene end was trimmed by 7 bases and the J gene end by 4 bases; junction bases not matched to a gene: 6. CDR3 size: 13 residues. The chain's CDR3 is CASIGWEGETQYF. The CDR3 DNA follows: TGTGCCAGCATCGGCTGGGAGGGAGAGACCCAGTACTTC.

CDR3 protein: CAIRGVASGNEQFF. The CDR3 region has the DNA TGTGCCATCAGGGGAGTAGCAAGCGGCAATGAGCAGTTCTTC. J is TRBJ2-1 and V is TRBV10-3, with D possibly being TRBD2 (5 bases). Per the germline V gene, CDR1 is ENHRY and CDR2 is SYGVKD. Trimming cost V 6 bases and J 6 bases, with 15 bases left between them. CDR3 size: 14 residues.

In this sample, this clonotype turned up many times. This chain joins TRBV12-3 or TRBV12-4 and TRBJ2-1; the D is unclear. Trimming left V 5 bases short and J 2 bases short, with 1 base between. This CDR3 is 11 amino acids long. The CDR3 spells CASSAYNEQFF. In DNA, the CDR3 is TGTGCCAGCAGTGCCTACAATGAGCAGTTCTTC.

V and J are TRBV20-1 and TRBJ2-3; TRBD2 matches 8 bases. Per germline, CDR1 DFQATT and CDR2 SNEGSKA (reference sequence). This CDR3 has 13 residues. After removal of 6 bases from V and 0 bases from J, the junction contained 2 bases not matched to a gene. The CDR3 coding sequence is TGCAGTGCACTAGCGGCAAGCACAGATACGCAGTATTTT. Protein: CSALAASTDTQYF.

The V and J genes are TRBV10-3 and TRBJ1-6; no clear D. Trimming left V 3 bases short and J 9 bases short, with 6 bases between. This CDR3 has 12 amino acids. CDR1 and CDR2 from the germline V gene are ENHRY and SYGVKD. The CDR3 DNA reads TGTGCCATCAGTGATCCAGTTTCACCCCTCCACTTT. Its translation: CAISDPVSPLHF.

This CDR3 is CASSPGLAGGNEQFF. The CDR3, as DNA: TGTGCCAGCAGCCCCGGACTAGCGGGGGGGAATGAGCAGTTCTTC. The chain is built from TRBV9 and TRBJ2-1; the match to TRBD2 covers 15 bases. There are 15 residues in the CDR3. The J segment lost 7 bases and the V segment lost 4 bases, leaving 3 bases of the junction unmatched. CDR1 is SGDLS, CDR2 YYNGEE, per germline. Variable domain in full (rest from reference TRBV9 and TRBJ2-1): DSGVTQTPKHLITATGQRVTLRCSPRSGDLSVYWYQQSLDQGLQFLIQYYNGEERAKGNILERFSAQQFPDLHSELNLSSLELGDSALYFCASSPGLAGGNEQFFGPGTRLTVL.

V usage is TRBV7-2 and J usage is TRBJ2-6, with D unclear. CDR3 length: 15 residues. Germline V gene data show CDR1 as SGHTA and CDR2 as FQGNSA. Trimming removed 2 bases from V and 4 bases from J, with 9 bases in between. The DNA of the CDR3 is TGTGCCAGCAGCTTAAACCCCCCCGGGGCCAACGTCCTGACTTTC. It yields the protein CASSLNPPGANVLTF.

This clonotype was seen more than once but under ten times. As DNA, the CDR3 is TGCAGTGCTAGAGGGGTCTTGAACACTGAAGCTTTCTTT. Its protein product is CSARGVLNTEAFF. This chain joins TRBV20-1 and TRBJ1-1; D is ambiguous. The CDR3 sequence is 13 residues long. CDR1 is DFQATT and CDR2 is SNEGSKA in the germline V gene (reference sequence). V gave up 1 base and J gave up 0 bases, with 6 bases separating them.

The chain combines TRBV12-3 or TRBV12-4 with TRBJ2-2; 7 nucleotides agree with TRBD2. V shed 1 base and J 3 bases; nucleotides not matched to a gene: 2. The CDR3 is made up of 15 amino acids. The CDR3 nucleotides read TGTGCCAGCAGTTTAGGCGGGGGACACACCGGGGAGCTGTTTTTT. The encoded protein is CASSLGGGHTGELFF.

This clonotype was counted only a few times. The chain links TRBV7-2 to TRBJ1-1; D is unclear. Germline V CDR1 and CDR2: SGHTA, FQGNSA. V lost 5 bases, J lost 0 bases, and 7 bases lay in between. The length of the CDR3 is 13 residues. The DNA for the CDR3 is TGTGCCAGCAGCCTATATATGAACACTGAAGCTTTCTTT. It yields the protein CASSLYMNTEAFF.

This clonotype was detected a few times. This chain joins TRBV12-3 or TRBV12-4 and TRBJ2-7; tentatively, D is TRBD1 (5 bases). The V gene lost 6 bases and the J gene lost 2 bases, with 8 bases spanning the gap. The CDR3 totals 12 residues. CDR3: CASSMTAYEQYF. In DNA, the CDR3 is TGTGCCAGCAGCATGACAGCCTACGAGCAGTACTTC.

In its sample, this clonotype was seen a few times. This chain connects TRBV5-1 to TRBJ2-3; 9 bases line up with TRBD2. Trimming cost V 4 bases and J 4 bases; bases outside gene matches: 7. CDR1 and CDR2 from the germline V gene are SGHRS and YFSETQ. This CDR3 is built from 15 residues. The CDR3 here is CASSPILAGPDTQYF. The CDR3 DNA sequence: TGCGCCAGCAGCCCTATCCTAGCGGGGCCAGATACGCAGTATTTT.

To note about this clonotype: Since a much larger clone is just one base distant, this may be a read error. The J gene is TRBJ2-6, the V gene TRBV7-9; a possible D gene is TRBD2 (5 bases). The CDR3 is 15 residues long. Germline lookup yields CDR1 SEHNR and CDR2 FQNEAQ (reference sequence). The CDR3 DNA reads TGTGCCAGCAGCCCACGCAGCGCCGGGGTCAACGTCCTGACTTTC. Protein product: CASSPRSAGVNVLTF.

V gene TRBV19 combines with J gene TRBJ2-3; a possible D gene is TRBD2 (6 bases). V shed 6 bases and J shed 4 bases, with 14 bases lying between them. The CDR3 is made up of 14 amino acids. Germline V gene lookup returns CDR1 LNHDA and CDR2 SQIVND (reference sequence). The CDR3 sequence: CASSLAVRADTQYF. CDR3 sequence (DNA): TGTGCCAGTAGCTTAGCGGTACGCGCAGATACGCAGTATTTT.